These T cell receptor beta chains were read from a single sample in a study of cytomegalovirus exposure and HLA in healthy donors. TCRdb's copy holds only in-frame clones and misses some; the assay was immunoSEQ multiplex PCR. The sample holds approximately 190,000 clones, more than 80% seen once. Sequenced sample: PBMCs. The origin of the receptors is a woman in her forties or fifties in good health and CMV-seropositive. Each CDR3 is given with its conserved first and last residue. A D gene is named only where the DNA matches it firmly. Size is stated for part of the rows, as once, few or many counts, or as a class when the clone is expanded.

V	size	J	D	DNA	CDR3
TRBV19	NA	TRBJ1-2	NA	TGTGCCAGTAGTTTCTCCGGCGGACAGCGAGGCTACACCTTC	CASSFSGGQRGYTF
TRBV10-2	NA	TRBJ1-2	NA	TGCGCCAGCAGTGAGTCCCCGACAGGACACTACACCTTC	CASSESPTGHYTF
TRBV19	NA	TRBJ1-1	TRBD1	TGTGCCAGTAGGACAGGGGTACTGGGCACTGAAGCTTTCTTT	CASRTGVLGTEAFF
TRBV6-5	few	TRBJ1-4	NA	TGTGCCAGCAGTTTTGGACAGCGAAATGAAAAACTGTTTTTT	CASSFGQRNEKLFF
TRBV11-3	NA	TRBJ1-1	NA	TGTGCCAGCAGCCGGAAAACCATTCGGGGGAACACTGAAGCTTTCTTT	CASSRKTIRGNTEAFF
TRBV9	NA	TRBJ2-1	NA	TGTGCCAGCAGCGTAGATCAGTGGTCCTACAATGAGCAGTTCTTC	CASSVDQWSYNEQFF
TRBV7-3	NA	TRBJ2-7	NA	TGTGCCAGCAGCTTAGTAGGTAGCGGTTACTTCGAGCAGTACTTC	CASSLVGSGYFEQYF
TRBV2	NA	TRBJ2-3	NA	TGTGCCAGCACAAGCGATGCGGGGTCCACAGATACGCAGTATTTT	CASTSDAGSTDTQYF
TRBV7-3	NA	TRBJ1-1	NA	TGTGCGGGCTCTACTGAAGCTTTCTTT	CAGSTEAFF
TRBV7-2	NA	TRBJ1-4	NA	TGTGCCAGCGGCCGGCAGGGATGGGGTGAAAAACTGTTTTTT	CASGRQGWGEKLFF
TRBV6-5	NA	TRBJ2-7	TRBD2	TGTGCCAGCAGCCGGGGACTAGGCACCTACGAGCAGTACTTC	CASSRGLGTYEQYF
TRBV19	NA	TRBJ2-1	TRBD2	TGTGCCAGTAGTAGCGGACTAGCGGGGGCCGTAAGCTCCTACAATGAGCAGTTCTTC	CASSSGLAGAVSSYNEQFF
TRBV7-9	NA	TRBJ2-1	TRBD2	TGTGCCAGCAGCGCCTACGGACTAGCGGGGGGACATCAGTTCTTC	CASSAYGLAGGHQFF
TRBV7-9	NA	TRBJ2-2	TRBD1	TGTGCCAGCAGGGGACAGGGCTTATCCGGGGAGCTGTTTTTT	CASRGQGLSGELFF
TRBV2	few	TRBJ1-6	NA	TGTGCCACCAAAGGGGATAATTCACCCCTCCACTTT	CATKGDNSPLHF
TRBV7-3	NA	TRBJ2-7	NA	TGTGCCAGCAGCCCCGGGGGACTTCGATCGGAGCAGTACTTC	CASSPGGLRSEQYF
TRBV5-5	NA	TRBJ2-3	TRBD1	TGTGCCAGCAGCTCGGGACAGGGAGGATCAACAGATACGCAGTATTTT	CASSSGQGGSTDTQYF
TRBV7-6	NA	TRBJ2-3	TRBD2	TGTGCCAGCAGCCTAATAGCGGGGCCCACAGATACGCAGTATTTT	CASSLIAGPTDTQYF
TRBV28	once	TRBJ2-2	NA	TGTGCCAGCAGTTTAGGGGGGGCCCGGACCGGGGAGCTGTTTTTT	CASSLGGARTGELFF
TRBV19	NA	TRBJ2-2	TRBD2	TGTGCCGGGGGGGAAGGCGGCACCGGGGAGCTGTTTTTT	CAGGEGGTGELFF
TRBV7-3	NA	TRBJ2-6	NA	TGTGCCAGCAGCTTAGGGGCCTCTGGGGCCAACGTCCTGACTTTC	CASSLGASGANVLTF
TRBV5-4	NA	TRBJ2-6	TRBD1	TGTGCCAGCAGCTTGGGACAGGGGGCTAGGGCCAACGTCCTGACTTTC	CASSLGQGARANVLTF
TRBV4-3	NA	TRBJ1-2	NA	TGCGCCAGCAGCCAAGCTACGGGGGGGCGAGGAGGCTACACCTTC	CASSQATGGRGGYTF
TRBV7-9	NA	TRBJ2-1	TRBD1	TGTGCCAGCAGCTTGACCGGGACAGGGAGTGAGCAGTTCTTC	CASSLTGTGSEQFF
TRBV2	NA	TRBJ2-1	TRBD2	TGTGCCAGCAGTGAAGTCCTAGCGGGGAGCAACAATGAGCAGTTCTTC	CASSEVLAGSNNEQFF
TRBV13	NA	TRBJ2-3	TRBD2	TGTGCCAGCAGCTTAGGGACTAGCGGGGGGGCAGCAGATACGCAGTATTTT	CASSLGTSGGAADTQYF
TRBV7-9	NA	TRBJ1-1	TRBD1	TGTTCCAGCAGCACCGACAGGGGGCCCACTGAAGCTTTCTTT	CSSSTDRGPTEAFF
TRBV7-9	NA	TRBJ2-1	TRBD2	TGTGCCAGTCGACTAGCGGGGGTCGACAATGAGCAGTTCTTC	CASRLAGVDNEQFF
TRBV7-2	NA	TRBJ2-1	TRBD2	TGTGCCAGCAGCCTATTAGCGGGGGGGCAAAATGAGCAGTTCTTC	CASSLLAGGQNEQFF
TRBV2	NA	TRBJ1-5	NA	TGTGCCAGCAGTGTAGGCAATCAGCCCCAGCATTTT	CASSVGNQPQHF
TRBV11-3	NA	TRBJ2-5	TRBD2	TGTGCCAGCAGCGCGACTAGCGGGGTTGGGGAGACCCAGTACTTC	CASSATSGVGETQYF
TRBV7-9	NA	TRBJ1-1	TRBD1	TGTGCCAGCAGCTATCGGACAGGGGAGAACACTGAAGCTTTCTTT	CASSYRTGENTEAFF
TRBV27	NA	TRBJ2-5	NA	TGTGCCAGCAGACCGACAGGACAAGAGACCCAGTACTTC	CASRPTGQETQYF
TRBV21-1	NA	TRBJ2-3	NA	TGTGCCAGCAGCAAAGGGTCCAGGGACAGCTGCACAGATACGCAGTATTTT	CASSKGSRDSCTDTQYF
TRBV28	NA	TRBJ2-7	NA	TGTGCCAGCAGTAACGTAAGACTAGTCTACGAGCAGTACTTC	CASSNVRLVYEQYF
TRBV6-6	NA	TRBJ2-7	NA	TGTGCCAGCCGGAGGGGGGGACCCTACGAGCAGTACTTC	CASRRGGPYEQYF
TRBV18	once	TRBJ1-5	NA	TGTGCCAGCTCAGGAGGGGGCAATCAGCCCCAGCATTTT	CASSGGGNQPQHF
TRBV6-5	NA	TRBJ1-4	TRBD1	TGTGCCAGCAGTTACTCTCAGGGGGCAAATGAAAAACTGTTTTTT	CASSYSQGANEKLFF
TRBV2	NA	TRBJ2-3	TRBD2	TGTGCCAGCAAAGCGGGGGGGTACACAGATACGCAGTATTTT	CASKAGGYTDTQYF
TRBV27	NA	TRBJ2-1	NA	TGTGCCAGCAGTTTATACAGGGAAGGATTCGATGAGCAGTTCTTC	CASSLYREGFDEQFF
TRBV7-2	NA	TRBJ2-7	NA	TGTGCCAGCAGCGGAACCGGGGGCTACGAGCAGTACTTC	CASSGTGGYEQYF
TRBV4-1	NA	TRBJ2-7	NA	TGCGCCAGCAGCCAAGTAGGCGGGGAGCAGTACTTC	CASSQVGGEQYF
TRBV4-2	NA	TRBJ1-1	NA	TGTGCCAGCAGCACCCTGGGGGGGGCGAGTTTCACTGAAGCTTTCTTT	CASSTLGGASFTEAFF
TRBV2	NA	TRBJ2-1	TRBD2	TGTGCCAGCAGTGAAGTGAGACTAGCGGTGTACAATGAGCAGTTCTTC	CASSEVRLAVYNEQFF
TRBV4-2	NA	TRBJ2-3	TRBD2	TGTGCCAGCAGCCGTCCGCCGGGACTAGCGGGGGCAGATACGCAGTATTTT	CASSRPPGLAGADTQYF
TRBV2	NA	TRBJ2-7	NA	TGTGCCAGCAGTGAATCTAGGGGCCCCTCCTACGAGCAGTACTTC	CASSESRGPSYEQYF
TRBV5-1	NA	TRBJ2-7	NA	TGCGCCGGCAGCTCGTCTCGGGAACGCGAGCAGTACTTC	CAGSSSREREQYF
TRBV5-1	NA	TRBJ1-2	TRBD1	TGCGCCAGCAGCTTACAGGACAGGGAGGATGGCTACACCTTC	CASSLQDREDGYTF
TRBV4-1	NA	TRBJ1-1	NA	TGCGCCAGCAGCCAAGAGGGGGGCACTGAAGCTTTCTTT	CASSQEGGTEAFF
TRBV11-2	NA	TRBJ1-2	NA	TGTGCCAGCAGCTTAGTAGAGAGTTATGGCTACACCTTC	CASSLVESYGYTF
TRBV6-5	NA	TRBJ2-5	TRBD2	TGTGCCAGCAGGCCCAGCGGGGGTAGTGACCAGTACTTC	CASRPSGGSDQYF
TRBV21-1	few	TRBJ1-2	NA	TGTGCCAGCAGCAAAGGCAGGTCGTCCCGGGACAGGCTATATGGCTACACCTTC	CASSKGRSSRDRLYGYTF
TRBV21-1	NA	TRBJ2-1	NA	TGTGCCAGCAGCAAAGATTCGCAGGTCAATGAGCAGTTCTTC	CASSKDSQVNEQFF
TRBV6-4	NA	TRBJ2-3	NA	TGTGCCAGCAGCGAACGAAGAGGGGATACGCAGTATTTT	CASSERRGDTQYF
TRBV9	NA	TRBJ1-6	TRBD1	TGTGCCAGCAGCGTAAACAGGGGCAATTCACCCCTCCACTTT	CASSVNRGNSPLHF
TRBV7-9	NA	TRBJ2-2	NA	TGTGCCAGCAGCGGCGGGGCGAACACCGGGGAGCTGTTTTTT	CASSGGANTGELFF
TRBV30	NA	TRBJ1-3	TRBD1	TGTGCCGGAAAGACAGGGCATCTTCAAGTCTCTGGAAACACCATATATTTT	CAGKTGHLQVSGNTIYF
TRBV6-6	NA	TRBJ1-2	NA	TGTGCCAGCAGTTACGGAGCAGGGGCAAACTATGGCTACACCTTC	CASSYGAGANYGYTF
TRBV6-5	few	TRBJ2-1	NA	TGTGCCAGCAGTTTGAGTAGGGGTCTTTACAATGAGCAGTTCTTC	CASSLSRGLYNEQFF
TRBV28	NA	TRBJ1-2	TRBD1	TGTGCCAGCAGCTCCGGACAGGGGGCAAAAAACTATGGCTACACCTTC	CASSSGQGAKNYGYTF